This TCR beta chain came from a study of liver allograft versus peripheral blood T cells. Study summary: The authors compared T cell receptor repertoires in transplanted livers with recipients' peripheral blood repertoires.

By share, this clonotype ranks as medium-sized (0.01 to 0.1%). The antigen is not known. CDR1 is LGHNT and CDR2 is FRNRAP in the germline V gene. V lost 4 bases to trimming and J lost 2 bases, with 9 bases between them. The CDR3 is 14 amino acids. Each CDR3 protein gets one entry after TCRdb re-called the reads with MiXCR. The table lists thousands of distinct CDR3 sequences, 15% to 20% of them singletons. Study-wide points: Peripheral blood T cell receptor repertoires reportedly differed from those found within liver allografts.

The chain is built from TRBV12-5 and TRBJ2-1; D is perhaps TRBD2 (6 bases). This sequence originates from a human patient who had a liver transplant. The T cells may come from the graft donor. The CDR3 sequence is CASGSRETYNEQFF. For the CDR3, the DNA is TGTGCTAGTGGTTCCCGGGAGACCTACAATGAGCAGTTCTTC. Variable domain in full (rest from reference TRBV12-5 and TRBJ2-1): DARVTQTPRHKVTEMGQEVTMRCQPILGHNTVFWYRQTMMQGLELLAYFRNRAPLDDSGMPKDRFSAEMPDATLATLKIQPSEPRDSAVYFCASGSRETYNEQFFGPGTRLTVL.